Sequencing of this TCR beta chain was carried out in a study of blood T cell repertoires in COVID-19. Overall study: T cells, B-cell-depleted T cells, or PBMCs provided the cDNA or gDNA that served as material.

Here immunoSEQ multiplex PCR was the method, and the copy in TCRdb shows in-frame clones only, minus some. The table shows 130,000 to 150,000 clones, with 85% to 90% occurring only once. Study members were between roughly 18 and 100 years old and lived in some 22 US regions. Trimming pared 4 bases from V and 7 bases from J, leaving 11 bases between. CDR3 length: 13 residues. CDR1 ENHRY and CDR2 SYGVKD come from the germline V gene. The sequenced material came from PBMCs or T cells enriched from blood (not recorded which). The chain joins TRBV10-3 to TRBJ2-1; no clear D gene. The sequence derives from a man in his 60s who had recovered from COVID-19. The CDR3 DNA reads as TGTGCCATCAGTGTGAGCCCTGCGAATGAGCAGTTCTTC. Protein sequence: CAISVSPANEQFF.